A selection of T cell receptor beta chains follows, all from one sample in a study of cytomegalovirus exposure and HLA in healthy donors. The data were produced by immunoSEQ multiplex PCR, yet TCRdb's version contains in-frame clones alone and is incomplete. The sample lists more than 85,000 clones, roughly two thirds seen once, with roughly 8% in the top ten. The material sequenced was PBMCs. The source of these receptors is a man aged 40-49 years in good health and CMV-seronegative. Each CDR3 is given with its conserved first and last residue. Fields, in order: V gene, J gene, clone size, D gene, CDR3 DNA, CDR3 protein. The D gene is left open where the match is weak. Size values are once, few and many counts, or a class for expanded clones, and some rows have none.

V: TRBV2; J: TRBJ1-5; size: .; D: .; DNA: TGTGCCAGCAGTGAACCTGTCCAGGGCTTCAATCAGCCCCAGCATTTT; CDR3: CASSEPVQGFNQPQHF
V: TRBV27; J: TRBJ2-7; size: few; D: TRBD1; DNA: TGTGCCAGCCAATATGCCACAGGGGGGAACTACGAGCAGTACTTC; CDR3: CASQYATGGNYEQYF
V: TRBV7-9; J: TRBJ1-4; size: .; D: .; DNA: TGTGCCAGCAGCTCCTATGGGCTTAATGAAAAACTGTTTTTT; CDR3: CASSSYGLNEKLFF
V: TRBV5-5; J: TRBJ2-2; size: few; D: TRBD1; DNA: TGTGCCAGCACCAAGGACAGGGGAGACACCGGGGAGCTGTTTTTT; CDR3: CASTKDRGDTGELFF
V: TRBV5-4; J: TRBJ2-2; size: .; D: TRBD1; DNA: TGTGCCAGCAGCTTGGAGGGGCCCGGGACAGGGAACACCGGGGAGCTGTTTTTT; CDR3: CASSLEGPGTGNTGELFF
V: TRBV5-4; J: TRBJ2-5; size: .; D: .; DNA: TGTGCCAGCAGCTTCGGGACTCAGCCCGGAGAGACCCAGTACTTC; CDR3: CASSFGTQPGETQYF
V: TRBV11-3; J: TRBJ2-3; size: .; D: .; DNA: TGTGCCAGCAGCCAGAGGGGCACAGATACGCAGTATTTT; CDR3: CASSQRGTDTQYF
V: TRBV19; J: TRBJ2-3; size: .; D: TRBD2; DNA: TGTGCCAGTAGCGGGGGGAGCACAGATACGCAGTATTTT; CDR3: CASSGGSTDTQYF
V: TRBV15; J: TRBJ1-2; size: .; D: TRBD1; DNA: TGTGCCACCAGCAGAGATCGCGCCGGACAGGGAGGGACCTTC; CDR3: CATSRDRAGQGGTF
V: TRBV5-6; J: TRBJ1-6; size: .; D: .; DNA: TGTGCCAGCAGCCAACGGGACTATAATTCACCCCTCCACTTT; CDR3: CASSQRDYNSPLHF
V: TRBV7-2; J: TRBJ1-3; size: .; D: TRBD1; DNA: TGTGCCAGCAGCTTAGTAGGACAGGGAACCACCATATATTTT; CDR3: CASSLVGQGTTIYF
V: TRBV28; J: TRBJ1-5; size: .; D: .; DNA: TGTGCCAGCAGTTTAACGGGGTTCGGTGCTCAGCCCCAGCATTTT; CDR3: CASSLTGFGAQPQHF
V: TRBV9; J: TRBJ1-6; size: few; D: .; DNA: TGTGCCAGCACCGGGGGGACAAATAATTCACCCCTCCACTTT; CDR3: CASTGGTNNSPLHF
V: TRBV5-6; J: TRBJ2-1; size: .; D: TRBD2; DNA: TGTGCCAGCAGCCTGGTGTATGGCGCGGGGGGGCGCAATGAGCAGTTCTTC; CDR3: CASSLVYGAGGRNEQFF
V: TRBV7-6; J: TRBJ1-5; size: once; D: .; DNA: TGTGCCAGCAGCGTTGGGACTCGGTGGGCCGATCAGCCCCAGCATTTT; CDR3: CASSVGTRWADQPQHF
V: TRBV5-6; J: TRBJ2-5; size: .; D: TRBD2; DNA: TGTGCCAGCAGCCCCGGGACTAGCGGGGGGGCCCGAGAGACCCAGTACTTC; CDR3: CASSPGTSGGARETQYF
V: TRBV28; J: TRBJ1-6; size: .; D: .; DNA: TGTGCCAGCCTTAATACAGGGAGCAATTCACCCCTCCACTTT; CDR3: CASLNTGSNSPLHF
V: TRBV6-6; J: TRBJ1-3; size: .; D: .; DNA: TGTGCCAGCAGCCTCGGTGGCTCTGGAAACACCATATATTTT; CDR3: CASSLGGSGNTIYF
V: TRBV7-9; J: TRBJ1-2; size: .; D: .; DNA: TGTTCCAGCACTACTACGGGTTTTAACTATGGCTACACCTTC; CDR3: CSSTTTGFNYGYTF
V: TRBV7-9; J: TRBJ2-7; size: .; D: TRBD1; DNA: TGTGCCAGCAGCTCTGGACAGGGAGACTACGAGCAGTACTTC; CDR3: CASSSGQGDYEQYF
V: TRBV11-2; J: TRBJ2-7; size: .; D: TRBD2; DNA: TGTGCCAGCAGCCCCTCCGGCGGGGGGGGCGAGCAGTACTTC; CDR3: CASSPSGGGGEQYF
V: TRBV6-4; J: TRBJ2-3; size: .; D: TRBD2; DNA: TGTGCCAGCAGTGACTCAACGGGGGGGTCCTCAGATACGCAGTATTTT; CDR3: CASSDSTGGSSDTQYF
V: TRBV7-9; J: TRBJ2-5; size: .; D: .; DNA: TGTGCCAGCAGCCCAACGGAGGCTAGCGAACAAGAGACCCAGTACTTC; CDR3: CASSPTEASEQETQYF
V: TRBV2; J: TRBJ2-2; size: .; D: TRBD1; DNA: TGTGCCAGTCACACAGGGGGCGGGGAGCTGTTTTTT; CDR3: CASHTGGGELFF
V: TRBV5-1; J: TRBJ1-1; size: few; D: .; DNA: TGCGCCAGCAGCGTGGACGGTGAAGCTTTCTTT; CDR3: CASSVDGEAFF
V: TRBV5-8; J: TRBJ1-2; size: .; D: .; DNA: TGTGCCAGCAGCTTGGGTGACAGGAACTTCTATGGCTACACCTTC; CDR3: CASSLGDRNFYGYTF
V: TRBV2; J: TRBJ1-4; size: .; D: .; DNA: TGTGCCAGCAGTGGAAGCAGCCTAGCAACTAATGAAAAACTGTTTTTT; CDR3: CASSGSSLATNEKLFF
V: TRBV10-1; J: TRBJ1-4; size: .; D: .; DNA: TGCGCCAGCAGTTATAATGAAAAACTGTTTTTT; CDR3: CASSYNEKLFF
V: TRBV27; J: TRBJ2-5; size: .; D: TRBD2; DNA: TGTGCCAGCAGTTTAGTTAGCGGGGAGGGCGAGACCCAGTACTTC; CDR3: CASSLVSGEGETQYF
V: TRBV11-2; J: TRBJ2-2; size: .; D: TRBD1; DNA: TGTGCCAGCAGCTTTGGACAGGGGAAGAACACCGGGGAGCTGTTTTTT; CDR3: CASSFGQGKNTGELFF
V: TRBV7-2; J: TRBJ2-7; size: .; D: TRBD2; DNA: TGTGCCAGCAGCCCTAGCGGGGGGAATTACGAGCAGTACTTC; CDR3: CASSPSGGNYEQYF
V: TRBV2; J: TRBJ2-3; size: .; D: .; DNA: TGTGCCAGCAAGGTTACAGCTAGCACAGATACGCAGTATTTT; CDR3: CASKVTASTDTQYF
V: TRBV4-1; J: TRBJ1-2; size: .; D: .; DNA: TGCGCCAGCAGCCAATTACGGGGTCTCGCCTATGGCTACACCTTC; CDR3: CASSQLRGLAYGYTF
V: TRBV4-3; J: TRBJ2-1; size: few; D: TRBD2; DNA: TGCGCCAGCAGCCAAGCTGCGGTAGCGGGGCCGGACCATGAGCAGTTCTTC; CDR3: CASSQAAVAGPDHEQFF
V: TRBV28; J: TRBJ2-2; size: .; D: TRBD1; DNA: TGTGCCAGCACAGGGGGCACCGGGGAGCTGTTTTTT; CDR3: CASTGGTGELFF
V: TRBV7-2; J: TRBJ1-5; size: .; D: .; DNA: TGTGCCAGCAGCTTAAGCGGCAATCAGCCCCAGCATTTT; CDR3: CASSLSGNQPQHF
V: TRBV6-5; J: TRBJ1-1; size: .; D: .; DNA: TGTGCCAGCAGTGCGACAGAGATTAACACTGAAGCTTTCTTT; CDR3: CASSATEINTEAFF
V: TRBV30; J: TRBJ2-7; size: .; D: .; DNA: TGTGCCTTGGCTACACAGCCGGGGGTGGAGCAGTACTTC; CDR3: CALATQPGVEQYF